These 6 T cell receptor beta chains were all obtained from the same sample, sequenced in a study of T cell changes during pregnancy in multiple sclerosis. TCRdb's copy holds only in-frame clones and misses some; the assay was immunoSEQ multiplex PCR. The repertoire has roughly 57,000 clones, approximately 94% of them found once; the top ten carry under 3%. The sequenced sample was CD8+ T cells from peripheral blood mononuclear cells, obtained after pregnancy. The origin of the receptors is a female donor with multiple sclerosis, enrolled in a pregnancy study.

The chain recombines TRBV9 with TRBJ1-1; 7 positions match TRBD1. J lost 6 bases, V lost 4 bases, and 9 bases had no gene match. Per germline, CDR1 SGDLS and CDR2 YYNGEE. CDR3 length equals 14 residues. This CDR3 is CASSPSGQFAEAFF. DNA of the CDR3: TGTGCCAGCAGCCCGTCGGGACAGTTCGCTGAAGCTTTCTTT.

This clone was recorded a few times. CDR3 protein: CATSRAGFGTEAFF. The DNA of the CDR3 is TGTGCCACCAGCAGGGCGGGATTCGGCACTGAAGCTTTCTTT. The rearrangement uses TRBV15 and TRBJ1-1; D is undetermined. The CDR3 totals 14 residues. Per germline, CDR1 LNHNV and CDR2 YYDKDF (reference sequence). Trimming shortened V by 3 bases and J by 4 bases, and 12 bases separated the two germline ends.

About this clone: The same CDR3 is also encoded by other DNA sequences in this sample. The chain recombines TRBV4-1 with TRBJ2-7, with 7 bases aligning to TRBD2. V was clipped by 1 base and J by 1 base; unmatched bases: 4. Germline V gives CDR1 MGHRA, CDR2 YSYEKL. This CDR3 is 15 amino acids long. The CDR3 DNA sequence: TGCGCCAGCAGCCAAGGGGCGGGAGTGTCCTACGAGCAGTACTTC. Its translation: CASSQGAGVSYEQYF.

The genes are TRBV5-1 and TRBJ2-3, with TRBD2 matching 7 bases. The CDR3 loop spans 15 amino acids. With 4 bases clipped from V and 4 bases from J, the junction kept 9 bases outside the gene matches. The germline V gene encodes CDR1 SGHRS and CDR2 YFSETQ. The CDR3 nucleotides are TGCGCCAGCAGCATCCGCGGGAGTGCCCCAGATACGCAGTATTTT. This codes for CASSIRGSAPDTQYF.

The chain employs TRBV5-4 and TRBJ1-1; 8 bases line up with TRBD1. Per the germline V gene, CDR1 is SGHNT and CDR2 is YYREEE (reference sequence). V trimming: 3 bases; J trimming: 4 bases; junction bases outside the gene matches: 2. The CDR3 is 13 amino acids. The CDR3 is CASSYTGGTEAFF. Here the CDR3 DNA reads TGTGCCAGCAGCTACACAGGGGGCACTGAAGCTTTCTTT. The entire variable domain, with the rest obtained from reference TRBV5-4 and TRBJ1-1, is as follows: ETGVTQSPTHLIKTRGQQVTLRCSSQSGHNTVSWYQQALGQGPQFIFQYYREEENGRGNFPPRFSGLQFPNYSSELNVNALELDDSALYLCASSYTGGTEAFFGQGTRLTVV.

This chain uses TRBV9 with TRBJ1-1; 8 bases match TRBD1. With 0 bases clipped from V and 3 bases from J, the junction kept 1 base outside the gene matches. Germline assignment: CDR1 SGDLS and CDR2 YYNGEE. This CDR3 is 14 amino acids long. The CDR3 sequence is CASSVAQGDTEAFF. As DNA, the CDR3 is TGTGCCAGCAGCGTAGCACAGGGGGACACTGAAGCTTTCTTT.